This TCR beta chain was sequenced in a study of vaccination and CD4 T cells after COVID-19. For the study at large: Convalescent cases consisted of six males and four females, of whom two were Hispanic. Post-vaccination samples were procured at a median of approximately 70 days following dose two (range 14 to 241).

The study sequenced cultured CD4+ T cell DNA using the Oncomine TCR Beta short-read assay. TCRdb analysed the PCR reads with MiXCR anew, one entry per CDR3 protein. The table lists 15,000 or so distinct CDR3 sequences, around 40% of them singletons. Treatment here: roughly 10-day PBMC culture with coronavirus spike peptide pools or control peptides (ViraFEST assay). Under the ViraFEST approach, antigen-specific T cells were expanded with peptide pools and TCRs subsequently sequenced. This clonotype was found a few times. Antigen unknown. Germline V gene sequence: CDR1 SGHTA, CDR2 FQGNSA. The V segment lost 7 bases and the J segment 4 bases; nucleotides outside the gene matches: 13. The CDR3 length is 16 residues.

The material was CD4+ T cells from blood, cultured in vitro, obtained before SARS-CoV-2 vaccination. The chain joins TRBV7-2 to TRBJ2-5; TRBD2 matches 9 bases. The sequence derives from a human donor who received a COVID-19 vaccine. CDR3 residues: CASNNFGGGEGETQYF. In DNA, the CDR3 is TGTGCCAGCAACAATTTTGGCGGGGGGGAGGGAGAGACCCAGTACTTC.